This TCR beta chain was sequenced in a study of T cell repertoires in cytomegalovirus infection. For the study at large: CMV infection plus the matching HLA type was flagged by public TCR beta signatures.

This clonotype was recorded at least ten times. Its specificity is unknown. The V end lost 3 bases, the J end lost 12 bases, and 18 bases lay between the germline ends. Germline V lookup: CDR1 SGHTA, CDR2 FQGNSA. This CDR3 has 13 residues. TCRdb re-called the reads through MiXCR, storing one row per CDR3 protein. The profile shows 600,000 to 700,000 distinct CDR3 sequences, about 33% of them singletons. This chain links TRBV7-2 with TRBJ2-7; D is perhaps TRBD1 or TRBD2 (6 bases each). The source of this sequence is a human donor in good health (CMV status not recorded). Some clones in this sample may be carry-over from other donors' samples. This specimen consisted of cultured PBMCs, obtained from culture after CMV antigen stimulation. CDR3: CASSLEGGPKRYF. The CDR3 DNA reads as TGTGCCAGCAGCTTGGAGGGGGGCCCTAAAAGGTACTTC.